A few counts support the clone carrying this TCR beta chain. Its specificity is unknown. V dropped 5 bases and J dropped 7; count of bases not matched to a gene: 12. CDR1 and CDR2 (germline): SEHNR, FQNEAQ (reference sequence). The CDR3 has 16 residues. The data stem from a study of cytomegalovirus exposure and HLA in healthy donors. Across the study: Around 77% of 300 to 450 genotyped donors fell in the Caucasian-associated ancestry cluster.

Amplification used 60 Vbeta primers and 13 Jbeta primers. Sequenced by immunoSEQ multiplex PCR; TCRdb stores in-frame clones only, minus some. Here the sample spans about 150,000 clones, 75% to 90% being singletons. Study-wide findings and caveats: Several of the most significant clusters appeared, in a later analysis, to be linked to common viral pathogens. The only immune exposure information that was available was CMV serostatus. There were 164 TCR beta chains listed as cytomegalovirus-associated.

The sequencing input was PBMCs. The rearrangement links TRBV7-9 to TRBJ2-1; TRBD2 matches at 9 bases. This clonotype was sampled from a male donor in good health and CMV-seronegative. This CDR3 is CASSPGGGLAGNEQFF. DNA for the CDR3: TGTGCCAGCAGCCCTGGAGGTGGGCTAGCGGGGAATGAGCAGTTCTTC.